This T cell receptor beta chain came from a study of cytomegalovirus exposure and HLA in healthy donors. Researchers ran the PCR with 60 Vbeta and 13 Jbeta primers. TCRdb's copy holds only in-frame clones and misses some; the assay was immunoSEQ multiplex PCR. The sample records about 190,000 clones, roughly four fifths being singletons. This clone appeared once. Germline V gene lookup returns CDR1 SQVTM and CDR2 ANQGSEA. Trimming took 7 bases from V and 4 from J, leaving 10 bases between them. This CDR3 comprises 11 residues. Sequenced material: PBMCs. This chain links TRBV29-1 with TRBJ1-2; D possibly corresponds to TRBD1 (6 bases). The receptor's source is a woman between 18 and 30 years old in good health and CMV-seropositive. As DNA, the CDR3 is TGCAGCGCCCGACAGGCCTATGGCTACACCTTC. Translating gives CSARQAYGYTF.